This T cell receptor (beta chain) was identified during a study of blood T cell repertoires in COVID-19. Study background: T cells, B-cell-depleted T cells, or PBMCs provided the cDNA or gDNA that served as material.

The CDR3 runs to 14 residues. The J segment lost 2 bases and the V segment lost 5 bases, leaving 2 bases of the junction unmatched. Germline values: CDR1 SEHNR, CDR2 FQNEAQ (reference sequence). Libraries were prepared by immunoSEQ multiplex PCR; TCRdb keeps only in-frame clonotypes and omits some of them. Here the sample spans about 170,000 clones, about 88% being singletons. V gene TRBV7-9 combines with J gene TRBJ1-3, with 8 bases lining up with TRBD1. This receptor was obtained from a woman older than 75 in a cohort sampled during active or convalescent COVID-19. Sequencing was performed on peripheral blood. The CDR3 loop reads CASSPTGAGNTIYF. Written as DNA, the CDR3 is TGTGCCAGCAGCCCGACAGGGGCTGGAAACACCATATATTTT.